The 24 T cell receptor beta chains below come from one sample, sequenced in a study of graft-versus-host responses after intestinal transplantation. Sequencing was performed with immunoSEQ multiplex PCR; in TCRdb, only in-frame clones are kept and a portion is missing. The sample comprises around 100,000 clones, around 94% of which are singletons, and 0.9% to 1.5% rests with the top ten. No antigen has been assigned to these receptors. The source was unstimulated CD8+ T cells sorted from spleen or lymph node cells, collected before transplant. The receptors were gathered from a human donor who was the organ donor for an intestinal transplant.

The chain couples TRBV4-1 to TRBJ1-5; D is possibly TRBD1 (5 bases). Germline assignment: CDR1 MGHRA and CDR2 YSYEKL. Trimming removed 0 bases at V and 6 bases at J, with 15 bases between. CDR3 length equals 16 residues. Here the CDR3 DNA reads TGCGCCAGCAGCCAAGATCAGGGCAGGGTAGGTCAGCCCCAGCATTTT. Its protein is CASSQDQGRVGQPQHF.

The J gene is TRBJ1-2, the V gene TRBV6-5; D is unclear. CDR3 size: 12 residues. Trimming left V 0 bases short and J 5 bases short, with 4 bases between. The germline CDR1 and CDR2 sequences are MNHEY and SVGAGI. This CDR3 reads CASSYSGYGYTF. The CDR3 DNA reads as TGTGCCAGCAGTTACTCAGGATATGGCTACACCTTC.

This clone was seen a few times. This chain links TRBV6-1 with TRBJ1-2, with D unclear. V lost 7 bases and J 5 bases, leaving 8 bases between the germline ends. CDR1 is MNHNS and CDR2 is SASEGT in the germline V gene. This CDR3 spans 11 amino acids. In DNA form, the CDR3 reads TGTGCCAGCATCGAGCTATATGGCTACACCTTC. Protein: CASIELYGYTF.

This clone came up once. The V gene is TRBV29-1, the J gene TRBJ2-7; possibly TRBD1 for D (6 bases). This CDR3 has 13 amino acids. The germline V gene encodes CDR1 SQVTM and CDR2 ANQGSEA. The V and J ends lost 2 bases and 4 bases respectively, with 12 bases between them. CDR3 in DNA: TGCAGCGTTGAACTGGGCAGGGGTTACGAGCAGTACTTC. It specifies CSVELGRGYEQYF.

J is TRBJ1-1 and V is TRBV27; the D gene is possibly TRBD1 (6 bases). The CDR3 spans 15 residues. Per germline, CDR1 MNHEY and CDR2 SMNVEV (reference sequence). V dropped 3 bases and J dropped 1 base, with 12 bases sitting between them. Here the CDR3 reads CASSLLGARNTEAFF. The CDR3 bases are TGTGCCAGCAGTTTGTTGGGGGCCCGGAACACTGAAGCTTTCTTT.

V usage is TRBV30 and J usage is TRBJ1-1; TRBD1 might be the D (6 bases). Trimming removed 3 bases from V and 7 bases from J, with 12 bases in between. The germline V gene encodes CDR1 GTSNPN and CDR2 SVGIG (reference sequence). The CDR3 covers 12 residues. CDR3 region: CAWRHSGVEAFF. The CDR3 DNA sequence: TGTGCCTGGAGACATTCAGGGGTTGAAGCTTTCTTT. Based on the CDR3 plus reference TRBV30 and TRBJ1-1, the full variable domain is SQTIHQWPATLVQPVGSPLSLECTVEGTSNPNLYWYRQAAGRGLQLLFYSVGIGQISSEVPQNLSASRPQDRQFILSSKKLLLSDSGFYLCAWRHSGVEAFFGQGTRLTVV.

V is TRBV28 and J is TRBJ1-2; possible D gene TRBD1, 6 bases. Trimming took 6 bases from V and 2 from J, leaving 16 bases between them. Germline assignment: CDR1 MDHEN and CDR2 SYDVKM. This CDR3 region has 15 residues. The CDR3 nucleotides are TGTGCCAGCAGCTCGATCGTAGACAGGAACTATGGCTACACCTTC. Translating gives CASSSIVDRNYGYTF.

The chain has TRBV6-5 and TRBJ1-2; D gene ambiguous. Looked up from germline, CDR1 is MNHEY and CDR2 is SVGAGI. The CDR3 has 13 residues. Trimming took off 2 bases at V and 4 bases at J, with 8 bases between the two ends. This chain's CDR3 is CASSYRPPYGYTF. The CDR3 DNA follows: TGTGCCAGCAGTTACCGCCCGCCCTATGGCTACACCTTC.

The V gene is TRBV6-1, the J gene TRBJ1-5, with 8 positions matching TRBD1. CDR3 length: 19 amino acids. Per the germline V gene, CDR1 is MNHNS and CDR2 is SASEGT. V dropped 4 bases and J dropped 2; count of bases not matched to a gene: 16. For the CDR3, the DNA is TGTGCCAGCAGTGGAAACAGGGGGTTCTGGATTATCGGCAATCAGCCCCAGCATTTT. It yields the protein CASSGNRGFWIIGNQPQHF.

The CDR3, as DNA: TGTGCCAGCAGTGAAGCGTGGGGGCGCGGGACTGAAGCTTTCTTT. The encoded protein is CASSEAWGRGTEAFF. The chain joins TRBV6-1 to TRBJ1-1, with a tentative D call TRBD1 (6 bases). Germline V gene sequence: CDR1 MNHNS, CDR2 SASEGT. V was pared by 0 bases and J by 5 bases, with 13 bases between. The CDR3 sequence is 15 residues long.

The chain couples TRBV15 to TRBJ2-7, with TRBD2 matching over 7 bases. The trim removed 3 bases at V and 1 base at J, leaving 6 bases unmatched. CDR1 and CDR2 (germline): LNHNV, YYDKDF (reference sequence). The CDR3 length is 15 residues. CDR3 protein: CATSSAGLPSYEQYF. In DNA, the CDR3 is TGTGCCACCAGCAGCGCGGGACTACCTTCCTACGAGCAGTACTTC.

This clone was detected only once. The chain has TRBV6-5 and TRBJ2-1; the match to TRBD2 covers 7 bases. CDR1 and CDR2 from the germline V gene are MNHEY and SVGAGI. The V and J ends lost 10 bases and 5 bases, in that order; junction bases with no gene match: 11. The CDR3 contains 14 residues. In DNA form, the CDR3 reads TGTGCCACATCCCCGAGACTAGCAGACAATGAGCAGTTCTTC. Protein product: CATSPRLADNEQFF.

The chain joins TRBV7-9 to TRBJ2-7; D is ambiguous. This CDR3 has 13 amino acids. Between the trimmed V and J ends, which lost 1 base and 3 bases, there was a span of 7 bases. Germline CDR1 and CDR2: SEHNR and FQNEAQ (reference sequence). CDR3 sequence: CASSLVTFYEQYF. The CDR3 region has the DNA TGTGCCAGCAGCTTAGTCACTTTCTACGAGCAGTACTTC.

The chain is built from TRBV30 and TRBJ2-5; a possible D gene is TRBD2 (5 bases). Germline CDR1 reads GTSNPN; CDR2 reads SVGIG (reference sequence). Trimming stripped 0 bases from V and 5 bases from J, with 10 bases between. The CDR3 sequence is 13 residues long. CDR3 sequence reads: CAWSVLGGETQYF. CDR3 in DNA: TGTGCCTGGAGTGTACTAGGTGGGGAGACCCAGTACTTC.

The V and J genes are TRBV30 and TRBJ2-1; 10 bases align to TRBD2. Germline assignment: CDR1 GTSNPN and CDR2 SVGIG (reference sequence). CDR3 length: 16 amino acids. The trim removed 3 bases at V and 7 bases at J, leaving 12 bases unmatched. This CDR3 reads CAWSSLASGRSNEQFF. In DNA, the CDR3 is TGTGCCTGGAGCTCCCTCGCTAGCGGGAGAAGTAATGAGCAGTTCTTC.

This rearrangement joins TRBV27 to TRBJ1-1; 7 bases line up with TRBD1. The CDR3 totals 13 residues. With 4 bases clipped from V and 1 base from J, the junction kept 0 bases outside the gene matches. CDR1 and CDR2 (germline): MNHEY, SMNVEV (reference sequence). CDR3 DNA: TGTGCCAGCAGTTACAGGGGGAACACTGAAGCTTTCTTT. This encodes CASSYRGNTEAFF.

This clone was seen a few times. J is TRBJ2-3 and V is TRBV6-6; 11 nucleotides match TRBD2. The CDR3 length is 15 residues. CDR1 is MNHNY, CDR2 SVGAGI, per germline (reference sequence). Unmatched junction bases numbered 5, after V lost 5 bases and J lost 4 bases. In DNA, the CDR3 is TGTGCCAGCAGTGTTAGCGGGAGGGCGGCAGATACGCAGTATTTT. It translates to CASSVSGRAADTQYF.

The rearrangement uses TRBV5-6 and TRBJ2-3; TRBD2 matches 12 bases. CDR1 and CDR2 from the germline V gene are SGHDT and YYEEEE. J was trimmed by 5 bases and V by 0 bases; bases with no gene match: 7. The CDR3 has 17 residues. This chain's CDR3 is CASSLEASGRGGDTQYF. The CDR3 nucleotides read TGTGCCAGCAGCTTGGAGGCTAGCGGGAGGGGTGGAGATACGCAGTATTTT. Based on the CDR3 plus reference TRBV5-6 and TRBJ2-3, the full variable domain is DAGVTQSPTHLIKTRGQQVTLRCSPKSGHDTVSWYQQALGQGPQFIFQYYEEEERQRGNFPDRFSGHQFPNYSSELNVNALLLGDSALYLCASSLEASGRGGDTQYFGPGTRLTVL.

The rearrangement uses TRBV5-1 and TRBJ1-2; TRBD1 agrees at 7 bases. CDR3 length equals 14 residues. Germline V gene sequence: CDR1 SGHRS, CDR2 YFSETQ. V was pared by 3 bases and J by 8 bases, with 10 bases of the junction left unmatched. DNA of the CDR3: TGCGCCAGCAGCTGGTCCCAGGGGGTGGGAGGCTACACCTTC. This sequence encodes CASSWSQGVGGYTF.

This clone showed up just once. This rearrangement joins TRBV19 to TRBJ2-7; D not resolved. The germline V gene has CDR1 LNHDA and CDR2 SQIVND (reference sequence). V lost 2 bases to trimming and J lost 0 bases, with 14 bases between them. The CDR3 covers 16 residues. The CDR3: CASSILGSRSSYEQYF. The CDR3, as DNA: TGTGCCAGTAGTATACTGGGCTCAAGGAGCTCCTACGAGCAGTACTTC.

J is TRBJ1-1 and V is TRBV7-9, with D uncertain. Trimming pared 4 bases from V and 0 bases from J, leaving 12 bases between. Germline values: CDR1 SEHNR, CDR2 FQNEAQ (reference sequence). The CDR3 loop spans 15 amino acids. The CDR3 loop is CASSSPGLMNTEAFF. The CDR3 nucleotides read TGTGCCAGCAGCTCGCCGGGCCTCATGAACACTGAAGCTTTCTTT.

This clone came up a few times. The V and J genes are TRBV5-3 and TRBJ1-3; D is unclear. TRBV5-3 is marked as an open reading frame, function uncertain. The CDR3 extends over 17 amino acids. The V and J ends lost 0 bases and 0 bases respectively, with 13 bases between them. Written as DNA, the CDR3 is TGTGCCAGAAGCTTGGCGGGCAGGCGCCACTCTGGAAACACCATATATTTT. It translates to CARSLAGRRHSGNTIYF.

The chain couples TRBV7-6 to TRBJ2-7; D not resolved. CDR1 is SGHVS and CDR2 is FNYEAQ in the germline V gene. V was cut by 5 bases and J by 3 bases, with 14 bases left in between. CDR3 size: 14 residues. CDR3 DNA: TGTGCCAGCAGCCCCCCCGGCAGCTTCTACGAGCAGTACTTC. Its protein is CASSPPGSFYEQYF.

This sequence joins TRBV27 and TRBJ2-7, with unresolved D. Germline V lookup: CDR1 MNHEY, CDR2 SMNVEV (reference sequence). The CDR3 totals 13 residues. V was clipped by 2 bases and J by 2 bases, with 7 bases between them. The CDR3 sequence: CASSLGSTYEQYF. CDR3 nucleotide sequence: TGTGCCAGCAGTTTAGGGTCTACCTACGAGCAGTACTTC.